One sample yielded the 5 T cell receptor beta chains listed below, sequenced in a study of T cell changes during pregnancy in multiple sclerosis. TCRdb keeps only in-frame clones here, not all; method: immunoSEQ multiplex PCR. Of about 43,000 clones listed, 85% to 90% are singletons. Sequenced here: peripheral blood, sampled in the second trimester of pregnancy. The receptor source for this set is a female donor in good health, enrolled as a control in a pregnancy study.

This clone has a handful of counts. This sequence joins TRBV29-1 and TRBJ1-2; 7 positions agree with TRBD1. The CDR3 consists of 12 residues. V dropped 7 bases and J dropped 4; count of bases not matched to a gene: 6. Germline-derived CDR1 and CDR2 are SQVTM and ANQGSEA. In DNA form, the CDR3 reads TGCAGCGGACCGGGACAGACCTATGGCTACACCTTC. This translates into CSGPGQTYGYTF.

This clone occurred a few times. V and J are TRBV11-3 and TRBJ1-2; TRBD1 aligns across 7 bases. J was trimmed by 6 bases and V by 3 bases; bases with no gene match: 7. The CDR3 sequence is 14 residues long. The germline gives CDR1 SGHNT, CDR2 YENEEA. CDR3 protein: CASSFQTGTDGYTF. DNA for the CDR3: TGTGCCAGCAGCTTCCAGACAGGGACGGATGGCTACACCTTC.

The V gene is TRBV10-2, the J gene TRBJ2-6; a possible D gene is TRBD1 (6 bases). The ends were cut back, 7 bases at V and 2 bases at J, with 18 bases in the middle. CDR1 is WSHSY, CDR2 SAAADI, per germline. The CDR3 is 17 amino acids. The CDR3 loop is CASNQQGLYPGANVLTF. For the CDR3, the DNA is TGCGCCAGCAACCAACAGGGTTTATACCCTGGGGCCAACGTCCTGACTTTC.

The CDR3: CAISESKGGPEQFF. CDR3 nucleotide sequence: TGTGCCATCAGTGAGTCAAAAGGAGGGCCTGAGCAGTTCTTC. V and J are TRBV10-3 and TRBJ2-1; D may be TRBD2 (6 bases). There are 14 residues in the CDR3. V lost 0 bases and J lost 9, with 12 bases in between. Germline CDR1 reads ENHRY; CDR2 reads SYGVKD.

This clone appeared a single time. V gene TRBV7-9 combines with J gene TRBJ2-2, with a possible D match to TRBD2 (6 bases). CDR3 length: 15 amino acids. Germline CDR1 is SEHNR and CDR2 is FQNEAQ (reference sequence). The V end lost 0 bases, the J end lost 4 bases, and 9 bases lay between the germline ends. The CDR3 loop is CASSLASGRTGELFF. The CDR3 region has the DNA TGTGCCAGCAGCTTAGCTAGCGGCCGCACCGGGGAGCTGTTTTTT.